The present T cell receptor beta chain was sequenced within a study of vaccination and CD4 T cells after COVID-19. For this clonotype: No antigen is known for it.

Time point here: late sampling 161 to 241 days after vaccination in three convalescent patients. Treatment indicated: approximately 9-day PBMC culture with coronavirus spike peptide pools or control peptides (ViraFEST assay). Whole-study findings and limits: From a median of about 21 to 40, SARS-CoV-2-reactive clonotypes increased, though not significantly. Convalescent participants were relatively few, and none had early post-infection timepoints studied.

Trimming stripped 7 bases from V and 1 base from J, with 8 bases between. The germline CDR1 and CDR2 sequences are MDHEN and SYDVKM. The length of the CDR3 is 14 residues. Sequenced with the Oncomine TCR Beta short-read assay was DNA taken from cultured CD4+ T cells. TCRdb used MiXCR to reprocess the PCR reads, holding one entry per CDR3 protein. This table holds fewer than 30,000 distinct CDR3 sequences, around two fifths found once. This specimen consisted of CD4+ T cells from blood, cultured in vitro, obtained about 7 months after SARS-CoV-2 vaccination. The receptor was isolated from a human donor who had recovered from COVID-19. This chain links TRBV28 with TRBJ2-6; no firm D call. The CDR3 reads CASKYPSGANVLTF. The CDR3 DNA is TGTGCCAGCAAGTACCCTTCTGGGGCCAACGTCCTGACTTTC.